These T cell receptor beta chains were read from a single sample in a study of technical replicates of blood from a handful of donors. Libraries were prepared by immunoSEQ multiplex PCR; TCRdb keeps only in-frame clonotypes and omits some of them. Found here are fewer than 70,000 clones, roughly 94% of them singletons; the top ten hold approximately 0.2%. The sequenced sample was T cells isolated from PBMCs. These receptors all stem from a human donor in good health. The CDR3 runs from the conserved cysteine through the conserved F or W. D genes are given only for firm matches.

CDR3 protein: CASGTVQETQYF
CDR3 DNA: TGTGCCAGCGGGACAGTTCAAGAGACCCAGTACTTC
J gene: TRBJ2-5
V gene: TRBV6-5
D gene: TRBD1

CDR3 protein: CASSVRTVATNEKLFF
CDR3 DNA: TGTGCCAGCAGCGTACGGACAGTCGCAACTAATGAAAAACTGTTTTTT
J gene: TRBJ1-4
V gene: TRBV9
D gene: .

CDR3 protein: CASSLEPGQGSHGYTF
CDR3 DNA: TGTGCCAGCAGCTTAGAGCCGGGACAGGGGAGCCATGGCTACACCTTC
J gene: TRBJ1-2
V gene: TRBV7-6
D gene: TRBD1

CDR3 protein: CASSYENRIGYTF
CDR3 DNA: TGTGCCAGCAGTTACGAGAACCGTATCGGCTACACCTTC
J gene: TRBJ1-2
V gene: TRBV6-5
D gene: .

CDR3 protein: CASGPGEREVHEQYF
CDR3 DNA: TGCGCCAGCGGACCAGGGGAGCGGGAGGTCCACGAGCAGTACTTC
J gene: TRBJ2-7
V gene: TRBV5-1
D gene: TRBD2

CDR3 protein: CASSSFVSSYEQYF
CDR3 DNA: TGTGCCAGCAGCTCGTTCGTTAGCTCCTACGAGCAGTACTTC
J gene: TRBJ2-7
V gene: TRBV11-2
D gene: .

CDR3 protein: CSVEGKGGQNTGELFF
CDR3 DNA: TGCAGCGTTGAAGGTAAAGGGGGCCAGAACACCGGGGAGCTGTTTTTT
J gene: TRBJ2-2
V gene: TRBV29-1
D gene: TRBD1

CDR3 protein: CASSFGTSGVEGQFF
CDR3 DNA: TGCGCCAGCAGCTTCGGGACTAGCGGGGTAGAGGGGCAGTTCTTC
J gene: TRBJ2-1
V gene: TRBV5-1
D gene: TRBD2

CDR3 protein: CASSRGQGVDTQYF
CDR3 DNA: TGCGCCAGCAGCCGCGGACAGGGCGTAGATACGCAGTATTTT
J gene: TRBJ2-3
V gene: TRBV5-1
D gene: TRBD1

CDR3 protein: CASSLSWQGPYEQYF
CDR3 DNA: TGTGCCAGCAGCTTATCGTGGCAGGGGCCCTACGAGCAGTACTTC
J gene: TRBJ2-7
V gene: TRBV7-3
D gene: .

CDR3 protein: CASSTSGRALGEQFF
CDR3 DNA: TGTGCCAGCAGCACTAGCGGGAGGGCCTTAGGTGAGCAGTTCTTC
J gene: TRBJ2-1
V gene: TRBV6-6
D gene: TRBD2

CDR3 protein: CSVRIGTRVEQYF
CDR3 DNA: TGCAGCGTACGAATCGGGACAAGGGTCGAGCAGTACTTC
J gene: TRBJ2-7
V gene: TRBV29-1
D gene: .